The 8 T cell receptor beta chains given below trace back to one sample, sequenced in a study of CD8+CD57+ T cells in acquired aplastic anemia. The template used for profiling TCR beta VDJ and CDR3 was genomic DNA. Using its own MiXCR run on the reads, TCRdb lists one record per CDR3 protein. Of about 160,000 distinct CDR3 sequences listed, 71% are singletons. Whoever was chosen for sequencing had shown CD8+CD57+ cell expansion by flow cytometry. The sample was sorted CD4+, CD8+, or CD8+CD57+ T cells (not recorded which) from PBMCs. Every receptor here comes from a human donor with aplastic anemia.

CDR3 DNA sequence: TGCAGTGCTAGAGATTTCCTAGGAGGCTACGAGCAGTACTTC. It codes for CSARDFLGGYEQYF. The V call is TRBV20-1, the J call TRBJ2-7; D is possibly TRBD2 (5 bases). Germline CDR1 is DFQATT and CDR2 is SNEGSKA (reference sequence). V gave up 0 bases and J gave up 3 bases, with 12 bases separating them. The CDR3 runs 14 residues.

The CDR3 DNA reads TGTGCCAGCAGCCAAGATCCGGGGCCCCCCTACGAGCAGTACTTC. This translates into CASSQDPGPPYEQYF. The rearrangement joins TRBV14 to TRBJ2-7; possibly TRBD1 or TRBD2 for D (5 bases each). Per germline, CDR1 SGHDN and CDR2 FVKESK. Trimming stripped 0 bases from V and 2 bases from J, with 11 bases between. The CDR3 runs to 15 residues. Supplemented by reference TRBV14 and TRBJ2-7, the full variable domain reads EAGVTQFPSHSVIEKGQTVTLRCDPISGHDNLYWYRRVMGKEIKFLLHFVKESKQDESGMPNNRFLAERTGGTYSTLKVQPAELEDSGVYFCASSQDPGPPYEQYFGPGTRLTVT.

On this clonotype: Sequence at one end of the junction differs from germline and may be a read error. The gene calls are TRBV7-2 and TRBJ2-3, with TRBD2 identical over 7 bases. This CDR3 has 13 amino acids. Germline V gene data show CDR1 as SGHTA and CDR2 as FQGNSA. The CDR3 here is CASSSTSTDAQYF. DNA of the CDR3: TGTGCCAGCAGCTCGACTAGCACAGATGCGCAGTATTTT.

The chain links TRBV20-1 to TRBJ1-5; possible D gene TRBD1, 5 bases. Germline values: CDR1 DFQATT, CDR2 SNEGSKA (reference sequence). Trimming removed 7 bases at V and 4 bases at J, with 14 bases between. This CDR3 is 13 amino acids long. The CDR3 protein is CSGIGHPNQPQHF. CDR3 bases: TGCAGTGGGATCGGACACCCGAATCAGCCCCAGCATTTT.

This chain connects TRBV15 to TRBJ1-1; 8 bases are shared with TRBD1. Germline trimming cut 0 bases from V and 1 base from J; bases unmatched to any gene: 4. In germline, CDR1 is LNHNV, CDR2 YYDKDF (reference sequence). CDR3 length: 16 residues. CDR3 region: CATSRDHGQGNTEAFF. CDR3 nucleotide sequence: TGTGCCACCAGCAGAGATCATGGACAGGGGAACACTGAAGCTTTCTTT.

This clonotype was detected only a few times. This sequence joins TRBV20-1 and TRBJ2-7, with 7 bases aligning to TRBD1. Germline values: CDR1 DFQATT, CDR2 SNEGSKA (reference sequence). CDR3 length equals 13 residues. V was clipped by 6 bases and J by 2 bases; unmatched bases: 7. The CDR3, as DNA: TGCAGTGCGGTACAGGGGTTTCCCTACGAGCAGTACTTC. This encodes CSAVQGFPYEQYF.

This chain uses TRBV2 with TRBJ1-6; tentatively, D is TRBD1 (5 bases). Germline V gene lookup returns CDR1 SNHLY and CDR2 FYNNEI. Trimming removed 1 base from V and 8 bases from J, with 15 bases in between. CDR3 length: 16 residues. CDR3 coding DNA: TGTGCCAGCAGTGAAGAGGCAGGGTTTCTTCATTCACCCCTCCACTTT. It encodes CASSEEAGFLHSPLHF.

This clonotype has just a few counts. The CDR3 coding sequence is TGTGCCACCAGCAGAGGGGGACAGGGGTCACCCCTCCACTTT. This encodes CATSRGGQGSPLHF. The chain carries TRBV15 and TRBJ1-6; 10 bases agree with TRBD1. The junction had 1 base not matched to a gene; V was cut back by 1 base and J by 10 bases. The germline V gene has CDR1 LNHNV and CDR2 YYDKDF (reference sequence). The CDR3 runs 14 residues.